This TCR beta chain comes out of a study of cytotoxic CD8 clonotypes in ibrutinib-treated CLL. Study outcomes and limitations: Researchers report that baseline clonality outpaced age-matched healthy donors and tracked circulating CD8+ T-cell counts.

The CDR3 covers 17 residues. Looked up from germline, CDR1 is SGDLS and CDR2 is YYNGEE. V was clipped by 3 bases and J by 6 bases, with 21 bases between them. Sequencing was designed to attain a depth spanning 1 in 200,000 to 1 in 1 million T cells. Here immunoSEQ multiplex PCR was the method, and the copy in TCRdb shows in-frame clones only, minus some. The sample has about 44,000 clones; around 68% are singletons. About this clone itself: Its antigen is not known.

This sequence was found in a human donor with chronic lymphocytic leukemia. The material was PBMCs, obtained after 12 months of ibrutinib treatment. This chain links TRBV9 with TRBJ1-4; perhaps TRBD1 as D (5 bases). CDR3 DNA sequence: TGTGCCAGCAGCGCGCGGGGGTCCCGAGGGGTGGATGAAAAACTGTTTTTT. Protein sequence: CASSARGSRGVDEKLFF.